The source of this TCR beta chain is a study of T cells after yellow fever vaccination. CDR3 length equals 16 residues. J was trimmed by 2 bases and V by 0 bases; bases with no gene match: 7. Germline CDR1 reads LGHNA; CDR2 reads YSLEER. This clonotype has a handful of counts. TCRdb recomputed calls from the 5' RACE reads with MiXCR, one row per CDR3 protein. The sample shows 200,000 to 300,000 distinct CDR3 sequences, roughly 13% of them seen only once. The receptor comes from a man under 40 who received the YFV17D yellow fever vaccine. The material sequenced was CD4+ T cells sorted from PBMCs, taken 45 days after the yellow fever booster vaccination. The chain employs TRBV4-3 and TRBJ2-7; TRBD2 aligns across 7 bases. The chain's CDR3 is CASSQERPAGAYEQYF. CDR3 in DNA: TGCGCCAGCAGCCAAGAGCGCCCTGCGGGGGCCTACGAGCAGTACTTC.